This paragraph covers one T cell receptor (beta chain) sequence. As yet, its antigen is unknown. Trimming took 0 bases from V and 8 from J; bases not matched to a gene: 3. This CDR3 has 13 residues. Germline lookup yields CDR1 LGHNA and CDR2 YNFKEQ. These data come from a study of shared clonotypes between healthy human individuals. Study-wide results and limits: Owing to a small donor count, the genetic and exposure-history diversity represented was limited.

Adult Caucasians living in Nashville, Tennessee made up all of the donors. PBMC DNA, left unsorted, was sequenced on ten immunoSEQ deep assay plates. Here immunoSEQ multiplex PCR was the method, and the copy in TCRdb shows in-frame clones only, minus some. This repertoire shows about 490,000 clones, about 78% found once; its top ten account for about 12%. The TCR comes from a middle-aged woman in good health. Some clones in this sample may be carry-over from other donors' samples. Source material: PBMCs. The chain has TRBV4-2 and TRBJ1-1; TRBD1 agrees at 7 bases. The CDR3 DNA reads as TGTGCCAGCAGCCAAGAAGGGACAGCAGAAGCTTTCTTT. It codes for CASSQEGTAEAFF.